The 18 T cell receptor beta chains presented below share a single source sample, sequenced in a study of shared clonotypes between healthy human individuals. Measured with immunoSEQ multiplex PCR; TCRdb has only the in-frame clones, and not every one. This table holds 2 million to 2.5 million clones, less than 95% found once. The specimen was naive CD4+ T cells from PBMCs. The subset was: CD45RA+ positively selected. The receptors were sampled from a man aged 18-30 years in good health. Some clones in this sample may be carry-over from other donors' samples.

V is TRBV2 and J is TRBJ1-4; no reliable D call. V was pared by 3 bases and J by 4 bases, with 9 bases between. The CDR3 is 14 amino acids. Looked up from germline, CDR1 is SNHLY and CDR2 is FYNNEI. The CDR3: CASSEVTRNEKLFF. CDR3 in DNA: TGTGCCAGCAGTGAGGTCACTCGTAATGAAAAACTGTTTTTT.

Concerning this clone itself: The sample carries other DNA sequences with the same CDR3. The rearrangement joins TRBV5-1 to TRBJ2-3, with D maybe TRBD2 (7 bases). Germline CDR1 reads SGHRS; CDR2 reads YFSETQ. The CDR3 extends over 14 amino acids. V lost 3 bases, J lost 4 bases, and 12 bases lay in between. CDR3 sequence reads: CASSSLGGPDTQYF. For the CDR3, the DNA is TGCGCCAGCAGCTCCCTGGGGGGGCCAGATACGCAGTATTTT.

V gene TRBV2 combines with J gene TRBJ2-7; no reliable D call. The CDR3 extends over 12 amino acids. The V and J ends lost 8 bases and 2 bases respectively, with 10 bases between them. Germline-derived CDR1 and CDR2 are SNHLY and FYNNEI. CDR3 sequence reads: CASGRYPYEQYF. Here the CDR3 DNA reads TGTGCCAGCGGGCGGTATCCCTACGAGCAGTACTTC.

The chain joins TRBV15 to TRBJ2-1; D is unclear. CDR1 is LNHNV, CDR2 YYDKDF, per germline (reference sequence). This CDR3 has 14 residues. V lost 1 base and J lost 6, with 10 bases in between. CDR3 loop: CATSRGADANEQFF. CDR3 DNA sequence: TGTGCCACCAGCAGAGGTGCAGACGCCAATGAGCAGTTCTTC.

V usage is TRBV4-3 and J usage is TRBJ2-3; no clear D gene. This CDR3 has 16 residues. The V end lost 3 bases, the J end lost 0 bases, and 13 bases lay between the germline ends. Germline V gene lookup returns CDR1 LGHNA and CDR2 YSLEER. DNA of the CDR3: TGCGCCAGCAGCCATCGGGTGACTTCTAGCACAGATACGCAGTATTTT. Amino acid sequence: CASSHRVTSSTDTQYF.

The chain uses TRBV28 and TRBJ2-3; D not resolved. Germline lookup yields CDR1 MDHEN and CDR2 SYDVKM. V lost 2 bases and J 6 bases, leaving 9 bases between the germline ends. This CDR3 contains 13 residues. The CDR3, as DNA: TGTGCCAGCAGTTTACCAAGCCCTGATACGCAGTATTTT. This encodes CASSLPSPDTQYF.

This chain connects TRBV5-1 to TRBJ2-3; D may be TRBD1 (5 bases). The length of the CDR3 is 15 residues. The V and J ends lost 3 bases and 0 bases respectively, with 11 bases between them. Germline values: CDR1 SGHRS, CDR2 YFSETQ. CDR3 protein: CASSSDNWSTDTQYF. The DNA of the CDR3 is TGCGCCAGCAGCTCGGACAATTGGAGCACAGATACGCAGTATTTT.

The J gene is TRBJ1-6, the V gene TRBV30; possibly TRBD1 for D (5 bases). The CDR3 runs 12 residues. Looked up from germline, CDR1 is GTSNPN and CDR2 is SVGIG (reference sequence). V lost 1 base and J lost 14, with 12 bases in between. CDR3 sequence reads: CAWSGGGAALHF. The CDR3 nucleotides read TGTGCCTGGAGTGGGGGGGGTGCTGCCCTCCACTTT.

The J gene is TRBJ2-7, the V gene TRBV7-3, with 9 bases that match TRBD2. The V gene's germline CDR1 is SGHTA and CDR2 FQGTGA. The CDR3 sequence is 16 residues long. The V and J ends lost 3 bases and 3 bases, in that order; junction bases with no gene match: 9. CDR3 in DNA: TGTGCCAGCAGCTTGGGGCCGACTAGCGGTTACTACGAGCAGTACTTC. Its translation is CASSLGPTSGYYEQYF.

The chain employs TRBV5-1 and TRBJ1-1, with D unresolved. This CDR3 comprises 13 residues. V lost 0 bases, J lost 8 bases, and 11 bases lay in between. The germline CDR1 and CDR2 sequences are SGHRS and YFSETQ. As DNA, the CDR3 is TGCGCCAGCAGCTTGGGGGTTCAGGAGGAAGCTTTCTTT. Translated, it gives CASSLGVQEEAFF.

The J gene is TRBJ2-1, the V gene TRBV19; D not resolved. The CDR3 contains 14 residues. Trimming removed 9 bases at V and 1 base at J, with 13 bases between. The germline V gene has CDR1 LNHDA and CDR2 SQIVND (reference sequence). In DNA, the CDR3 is TGTGCCAGCTCAGATTTCAGGTCCTACAATGAGCAGTTCTTC. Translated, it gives CASSDFRSYNEQFF.

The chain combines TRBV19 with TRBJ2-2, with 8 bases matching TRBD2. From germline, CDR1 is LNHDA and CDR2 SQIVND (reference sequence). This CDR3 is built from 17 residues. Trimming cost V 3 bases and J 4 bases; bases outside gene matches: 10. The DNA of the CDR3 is TGTGCCAGTAGTATGGCCGGGGGGGGCGGAGGCACCGGGGAGCTGTTTTTT. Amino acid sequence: CASSMAGGGGGTGELFF.

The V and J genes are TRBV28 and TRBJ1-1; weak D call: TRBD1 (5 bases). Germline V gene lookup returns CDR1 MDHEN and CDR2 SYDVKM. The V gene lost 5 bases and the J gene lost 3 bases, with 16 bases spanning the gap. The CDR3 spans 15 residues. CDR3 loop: CASSTRRGRDTEAFF. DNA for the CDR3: TGTGCCAGCAGTACCCGGAGGGGTCGGGACACTGAAGCTTTCTTT.

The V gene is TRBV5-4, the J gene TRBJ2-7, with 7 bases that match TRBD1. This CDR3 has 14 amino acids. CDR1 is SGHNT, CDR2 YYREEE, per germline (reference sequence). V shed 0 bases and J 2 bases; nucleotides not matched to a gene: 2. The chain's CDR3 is CASSLVGGPYEQYF. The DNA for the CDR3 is TGTGCCAGCAGCTTGGTAGGGGGCCCCTACGAGCAGTACTTC.

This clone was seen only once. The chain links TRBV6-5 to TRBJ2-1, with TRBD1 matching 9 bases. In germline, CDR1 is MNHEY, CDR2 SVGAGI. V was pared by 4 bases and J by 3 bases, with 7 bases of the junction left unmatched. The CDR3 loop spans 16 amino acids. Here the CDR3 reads CASSSRTGENYNEQFF. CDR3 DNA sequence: TGTGCCAGCAGTTCACGGACAGGGGAAAACTACAATGAGCAGTTCTTC.

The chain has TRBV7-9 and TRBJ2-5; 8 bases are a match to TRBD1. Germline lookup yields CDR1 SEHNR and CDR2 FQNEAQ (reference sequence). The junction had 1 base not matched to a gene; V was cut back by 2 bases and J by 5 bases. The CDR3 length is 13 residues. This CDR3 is CASSLNRGETQYF. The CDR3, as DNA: TGTGCCAGCAGCTTAAACAGGGGGGAGACCCAGTACTTC.

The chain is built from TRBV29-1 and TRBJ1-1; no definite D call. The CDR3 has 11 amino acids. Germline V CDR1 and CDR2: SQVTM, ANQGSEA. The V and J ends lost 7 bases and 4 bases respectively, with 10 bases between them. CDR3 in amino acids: CSGGGITEAFF. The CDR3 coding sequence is TGCAGCGGCGGTGGGATCACTGAAGCTTTCTTT. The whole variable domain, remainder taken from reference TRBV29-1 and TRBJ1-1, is SAVISQKPSRDICQRGTSLTIQCQVDSQVTMMFWYRQQPGQSLTLIATANQGSEATYESGFVIDKFPISRPNLTFSTLTVSNMSPEDSSIYLCSGGGITEAFFGQGTRLTVV.

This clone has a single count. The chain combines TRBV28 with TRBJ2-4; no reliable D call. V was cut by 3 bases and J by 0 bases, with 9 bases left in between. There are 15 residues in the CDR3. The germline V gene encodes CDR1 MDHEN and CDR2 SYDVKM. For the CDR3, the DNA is TGTGCCAGCAGTTTCTCCACGGGAGCCAAAAACATTCAGTACTTC. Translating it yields CASSFSTGAKNIQYF.